Sequencing of this T cell receptor beta chain was carried out in a study of blood T cell repertoires in COVID-19. As for the study in general: Sites in the United States, Italy and Spain provided acute and convalescent COVID-19 samples. The cDNA or gDNA used as material had been derived from T cells, B-cell-depleted T cells, or PBMCs.

In germline, CDR1 is MNHEY, CDR2 SMNVEV (reference sequence). The J segment lost 2 bases and the V segment lost 3 bases, leaving 10 bases of the junction unmatched. This CDR3 is built from 17 residues. Study processing details: Reference gene primer amplification in the assay estimated nucleated cell counts. Produced via immunoSEQ multiplex PCR; TCRdb's table is partial and in-frame only. That table is the source of V, J and clone size, and D and trimming were worked out from the DNA. Found here are over 120,000 clones, 80% to 85% of them singletons; the top ten hold 4%. The receptor's source is a woman aged 60-75 years with acute or convalescent COVID-19. The rearrangement joins TRBV27 to TRBJ2-3; 8 nucleotides line up with TRBD2. Material: peripheral blood. CDR3 loop: CASSFRGGRMNTDTQYF. The DNA of the CDR3 is TGTGCCAGCAGTTTCAGAGGCGGGAGGATGAACACAGATACGCAGTATTTT.